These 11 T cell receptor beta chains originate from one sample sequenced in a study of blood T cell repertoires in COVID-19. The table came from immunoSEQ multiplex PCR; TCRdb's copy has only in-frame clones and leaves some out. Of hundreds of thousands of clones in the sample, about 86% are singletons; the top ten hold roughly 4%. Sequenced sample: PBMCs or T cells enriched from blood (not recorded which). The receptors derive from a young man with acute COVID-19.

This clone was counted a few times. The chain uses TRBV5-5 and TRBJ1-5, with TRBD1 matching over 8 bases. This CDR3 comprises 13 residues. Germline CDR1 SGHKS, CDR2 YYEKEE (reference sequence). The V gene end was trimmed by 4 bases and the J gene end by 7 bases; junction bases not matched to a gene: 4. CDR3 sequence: CASSPTGDQPQHF. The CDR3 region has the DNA TGTGCCAGCAGCCCGACAGGGGACCAGCCCCAGCATTTT. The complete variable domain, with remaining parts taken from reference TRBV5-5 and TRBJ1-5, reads DAGVTQSPTHLIKTRGQQVTLRCSPISGHKSVSWYQQVLGQGPQFIFQYYEKEERGRGNFPDRFSARQFPNYSSELNVNALLLGDSALYLCASSPTGDQPQHFGDGTRLSIL.

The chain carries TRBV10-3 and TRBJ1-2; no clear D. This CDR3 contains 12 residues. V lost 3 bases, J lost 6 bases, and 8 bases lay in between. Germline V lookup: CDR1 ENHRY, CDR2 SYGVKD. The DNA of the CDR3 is TGTGCCATCAGTGATAACATGAATGGCTACACCTTC. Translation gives CAISDNMNGYTF.

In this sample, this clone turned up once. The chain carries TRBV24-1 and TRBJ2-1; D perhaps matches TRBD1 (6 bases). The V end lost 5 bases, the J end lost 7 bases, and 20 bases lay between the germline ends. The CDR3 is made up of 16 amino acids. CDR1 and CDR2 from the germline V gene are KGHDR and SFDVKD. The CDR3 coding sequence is TGTGCCACCAGTGGCCAAAGGGGGAGTTCGCCTAATGAGCAGTTCTTC. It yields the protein CATSGQRGSSPNEQFF.

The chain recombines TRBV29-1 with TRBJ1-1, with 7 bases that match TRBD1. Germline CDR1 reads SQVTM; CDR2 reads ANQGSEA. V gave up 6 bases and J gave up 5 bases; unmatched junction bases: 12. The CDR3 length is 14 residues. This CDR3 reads CSVINRGRDTEAFF. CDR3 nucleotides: TGCAGCGTGATCAACAGGGGTCGGGATACTGAAGCTTTCTTT.

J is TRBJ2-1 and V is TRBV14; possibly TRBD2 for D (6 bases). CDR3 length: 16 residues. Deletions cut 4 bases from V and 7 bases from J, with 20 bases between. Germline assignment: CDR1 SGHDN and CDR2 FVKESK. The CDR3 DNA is TGTGCCAGCAGCCCCTACATGACGGGAGCGCGTAATGAGCAGTTCTTC. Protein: CASSPYMTGARNEQFF.

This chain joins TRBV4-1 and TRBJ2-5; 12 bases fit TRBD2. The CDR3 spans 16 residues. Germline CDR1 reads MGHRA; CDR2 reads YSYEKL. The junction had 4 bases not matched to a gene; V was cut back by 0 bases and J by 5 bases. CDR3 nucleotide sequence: TGCGCCAGCAGCCAAGACCCCGGGACTAGCGGGGAGACCCAGTACTTC. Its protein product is CASSQDPGTSGETQYF.

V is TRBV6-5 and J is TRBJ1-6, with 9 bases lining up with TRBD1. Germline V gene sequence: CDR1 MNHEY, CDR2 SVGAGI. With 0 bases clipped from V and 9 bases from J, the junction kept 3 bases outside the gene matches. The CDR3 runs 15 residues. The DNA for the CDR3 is TGTGCCAGCAGTTACTCGACAGGGGGAGGTTCACCCCTCCACTTT. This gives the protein CASSYSTGGGSPLHF.

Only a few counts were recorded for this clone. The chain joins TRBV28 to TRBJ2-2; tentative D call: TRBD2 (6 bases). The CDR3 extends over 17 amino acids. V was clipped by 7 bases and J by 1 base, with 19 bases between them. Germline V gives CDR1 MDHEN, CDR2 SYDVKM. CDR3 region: CASIHRRGRLNTGELFF. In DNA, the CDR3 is TGTGCCAGCATCCATCGGAGGGGCAGGCTGAACACCGGGGAGCTGTTTTTT.

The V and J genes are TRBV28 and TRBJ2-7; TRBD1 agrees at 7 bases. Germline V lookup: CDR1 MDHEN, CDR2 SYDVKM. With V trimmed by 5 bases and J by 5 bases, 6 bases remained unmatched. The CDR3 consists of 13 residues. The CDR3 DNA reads TGTGCCAGCAGTCTCGGGACAGACGACGAGCAGTACGTC. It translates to CASSLGTDDEQYV.

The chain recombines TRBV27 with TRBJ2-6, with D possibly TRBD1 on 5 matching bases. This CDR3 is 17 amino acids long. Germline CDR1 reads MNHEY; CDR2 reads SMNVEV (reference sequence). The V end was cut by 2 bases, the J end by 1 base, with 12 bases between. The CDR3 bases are TGTGCCAGCAGTTTAGACAGACTTAATTCTGGGGCCAACGTCCTGACTTTC. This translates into CASSLDRLNSGANVLTF.

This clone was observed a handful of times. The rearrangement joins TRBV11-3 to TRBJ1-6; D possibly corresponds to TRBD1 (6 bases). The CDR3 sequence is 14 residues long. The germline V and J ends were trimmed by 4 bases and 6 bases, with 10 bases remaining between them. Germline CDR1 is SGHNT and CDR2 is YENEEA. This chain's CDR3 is CASSYGTPNSPLHF. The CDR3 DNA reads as TGTGCCAGCAGCTACGGGACACCTAATTCACCCCTCCACTTT.